The rows below give T cell receptor beta chains drawn from one sample of a study of shared clonotypes between healthy human individuals. Clones were read by immunoSEQ multiplex PCR, and TCRdb kept only the in-frame ones, dropping some. The repertoire consists of over a million clones, with approximately 78% occurring once and the leading ten covering around 0.61%. The source material was memory CD4+ T cells from PBMCs. The receptors derive from a man younger than 30 in good health. Some clones in this sample may be carry-over from other donors' samples. CDR3s include the opening cysteine and the closing phenylalanine or tryptophan. Each record gives: clone size, D gene, V gene, J gene, CDR3 protein, CDR3 DNA. A D gene is named only where the DNA matches it firmly. The listing skips clone size in some rows; elsewhere it reads once, few, many or a size class.

clone size: -; D gene: -; V gene: TRBV18; J gene: TRBJ2-7; CDR3 protein: CASSPRGAGILDEQYF; CDR3 DNA: TGTGCCAGCTCACCCCGAGGAGCGGGCATCCTAGACGAGCAGTACTTC
clone size: -; D gene: -; V gene: TRBV6-4; J gene: TRBJ2-4; CDR3 protein: CASTTGGFGKNIQYF; CDR3 DNA: TGTGCCAGCACAACGGGGGGCTTCGGAAAAAACATTCAGTACTTC
clone size: once; D gene: -; V gene: TRBV7-8; J gene: TRBJ2-5; CDR3 protein: CASSWGLGGSSSETQYF; CDR3 DNA: TGTGCCAGCAGCTGGGGCCTCGGCGGGTCGTCCTCAGAGACCCAGTACTTC
clone size: medium-sized; D gene: -; V gene: TRBV6-1; J gene: TRBJ1-2; CDR3 protein: CASTQGLSRNGYTF; CDR3 DNA: TGTGCCAGCACCCAAGGTCTATCGCGTAATGGCTACACCTTC
clone size: -; D gene: TRBD2; V gene: TRBV7-3; J gene: TRBJ2-1; CDR3 protein: CASSSPGGSTNEQFF; CDR3 DNA: TGTGCCAGCAGCTCCCCGGGCGGGAGTACGAATGAGCAGTTCTTC
clone size: -; D gene: TRBD1; V gene: TRBV5-1; J gene: TRBJ2-5; CDR3 protein: CASSLEGGRETQYF; CDR3 DNA: TGCGCCAGCAGCTTGGAAGGGGGCAGGGAGACCCAGTACTTC
clone size: -; D gene: TRBD2; V gene: TRBV18; J gene: TRBJ2-3; CDR3 protein: CASSPSGSPDTQYF; CDR3 DNA: TGTGCCAGCTCACCGAGCGGGAGTCCGGATACGCAGTATTTT
clone size: -; D gene: TRBD2; V gene: TRBV28; J gene: TRBJ2-3; CDR3 protein: CASSKTSGRRDTQYF; CDR3 DNA: TGTGCCAGCAGTAAGACTAGCGGGAGGCGTGATACGCAGTATTTT
clone size: -; D gene: -; V gene: TRBV9; J gene: TRBJ2-3; CDR3 protein: CASSVEGLWGRTDTQYF; CDR3 DNA: TGTGCCAGCAGCGTAGAGGGGTTGTGGGGGCGCACAGATACGCAGTATTTT
clone size: -; D gene: -; V gene: TRBV7-3; J gene: TRBJ2-3; CDR3 protein: CASSWSGQGDTQYF; CDR3 DNA: TGTGCCAGCAGCTGGAGCGGGCAGGGAGATACGCAGTATTTT
clone size: -; D gene: -; V gene: TRBV4-3; J gene: TRBJ1-5; CDR3 protein: CASSQDAYSNQPQHF; CDR3 DNA: TGCGCCAGCAGCCAAGATGCTTATAGCAATCAGCCCCAGCATTTT